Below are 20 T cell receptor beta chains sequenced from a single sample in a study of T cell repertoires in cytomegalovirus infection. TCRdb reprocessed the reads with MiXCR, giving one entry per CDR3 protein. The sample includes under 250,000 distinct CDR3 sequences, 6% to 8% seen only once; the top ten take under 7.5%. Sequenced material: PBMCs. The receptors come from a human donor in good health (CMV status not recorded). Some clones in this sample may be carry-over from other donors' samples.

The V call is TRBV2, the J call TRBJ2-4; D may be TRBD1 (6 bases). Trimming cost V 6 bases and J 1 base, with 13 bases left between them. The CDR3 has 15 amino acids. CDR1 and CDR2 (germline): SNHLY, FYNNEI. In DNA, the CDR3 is TGTGCCAGCAGAAACCCAGGGGTGGCCAAAAACATTCAGTACTTC. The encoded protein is CASRNPGVAKNIQYF.

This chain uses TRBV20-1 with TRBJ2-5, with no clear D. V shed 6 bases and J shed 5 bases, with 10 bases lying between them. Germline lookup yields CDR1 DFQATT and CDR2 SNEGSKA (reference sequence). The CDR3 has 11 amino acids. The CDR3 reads CSASARETQYF. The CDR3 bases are TGCAGTGCCTCGGCCAGGGAGACCCAGTACTTC.

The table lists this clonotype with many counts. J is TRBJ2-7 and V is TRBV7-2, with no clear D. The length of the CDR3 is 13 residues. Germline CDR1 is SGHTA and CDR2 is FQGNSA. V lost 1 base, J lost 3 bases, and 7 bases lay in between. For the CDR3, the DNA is TGTGCCAGCAGCTTAGGGACCAACTACGAGCAGTACTTC. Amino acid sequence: CASSLGTNYEQYF.

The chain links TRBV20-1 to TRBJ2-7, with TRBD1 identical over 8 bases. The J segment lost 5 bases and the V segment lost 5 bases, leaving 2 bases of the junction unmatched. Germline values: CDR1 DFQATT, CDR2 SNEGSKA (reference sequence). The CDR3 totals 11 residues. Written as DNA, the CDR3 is TGCAGTGCTCCGGACAGGGACGAGCAGTACTTC. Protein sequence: CSAPDRDEQYF.

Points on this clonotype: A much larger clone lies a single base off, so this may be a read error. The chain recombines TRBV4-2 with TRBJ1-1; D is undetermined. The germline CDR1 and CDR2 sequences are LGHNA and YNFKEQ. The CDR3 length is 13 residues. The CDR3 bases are TGTGCCAGCAGCCAAGGTTGGGGATCTCAGGCTCTCTTT. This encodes CASSQGWGSQALF.

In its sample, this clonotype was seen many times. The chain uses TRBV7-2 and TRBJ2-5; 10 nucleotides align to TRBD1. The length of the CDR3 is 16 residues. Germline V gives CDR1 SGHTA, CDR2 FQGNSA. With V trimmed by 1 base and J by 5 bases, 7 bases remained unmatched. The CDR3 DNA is TGTGCCAGCAGCTTAGGGGAGACAGGGGGCCCGGAGACCCAGTACTTC. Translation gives CASSLGETGGPETQYF.

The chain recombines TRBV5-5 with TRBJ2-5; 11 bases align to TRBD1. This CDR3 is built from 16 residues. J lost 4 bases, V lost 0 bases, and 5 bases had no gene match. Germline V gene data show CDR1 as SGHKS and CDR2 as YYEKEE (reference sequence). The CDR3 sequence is CASSLVGTGGTETQYF. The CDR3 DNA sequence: TGTGCCAGCAGCTTGGTCGGGACAGGGGGGACAGAGACCCAGTACTTC.

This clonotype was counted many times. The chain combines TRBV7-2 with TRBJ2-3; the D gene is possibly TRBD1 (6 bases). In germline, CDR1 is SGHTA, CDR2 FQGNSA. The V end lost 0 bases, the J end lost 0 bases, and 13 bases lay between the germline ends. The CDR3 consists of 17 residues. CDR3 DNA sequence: TGTGCCAGCAGCTTAGCAAGAGGGACAACTAGCACAGATACGCAGTATTTT. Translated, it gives CASSLARGTTSTDTQYF.

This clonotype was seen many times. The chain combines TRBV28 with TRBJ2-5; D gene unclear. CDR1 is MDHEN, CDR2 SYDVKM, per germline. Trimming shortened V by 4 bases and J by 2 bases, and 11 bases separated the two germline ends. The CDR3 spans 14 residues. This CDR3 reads CASSSDSRQETQYF. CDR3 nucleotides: TGTGCCAGCAGTTCTGATTCGAGGCAAGAGACCCAGTACTTC. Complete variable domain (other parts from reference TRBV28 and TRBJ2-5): DVKVTQSSRYLVKRTGEKVFLECVQDMDHENMFWYRQDPGLGLRLIYFSYDVKMKEKGDIPEGYSVSREKKERFSLILESASTNQTSMYLCASSSDSRQETQYFGPGTRLLVL.

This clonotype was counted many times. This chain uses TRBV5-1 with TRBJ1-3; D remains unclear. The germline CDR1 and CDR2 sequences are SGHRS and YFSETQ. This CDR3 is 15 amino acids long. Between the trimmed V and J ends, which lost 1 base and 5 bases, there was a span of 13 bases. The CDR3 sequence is CASSLSRDNRNTIYF. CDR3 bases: TGCGCCAGCAGCTTGTCCCGCGACAACCGAAACACCATATATTTT.

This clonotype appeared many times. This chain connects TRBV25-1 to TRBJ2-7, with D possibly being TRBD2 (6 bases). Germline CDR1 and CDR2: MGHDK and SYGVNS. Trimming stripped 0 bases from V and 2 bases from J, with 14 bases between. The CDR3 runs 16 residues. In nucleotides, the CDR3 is TGTGCCAGCAGTGAATATTTAGGGACTGACACCTACGAGCAGTACTTC. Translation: CASSEYLGTDTYEQYF.

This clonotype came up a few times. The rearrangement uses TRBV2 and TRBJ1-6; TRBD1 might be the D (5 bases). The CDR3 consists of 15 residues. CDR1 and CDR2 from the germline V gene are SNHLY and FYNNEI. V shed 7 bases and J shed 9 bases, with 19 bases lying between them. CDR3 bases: TGTGCCAGCAACTCGCGAGGAAACGGGGGTTCACCCCTCCACTTT. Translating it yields CASNSRGNGGSPLHF.

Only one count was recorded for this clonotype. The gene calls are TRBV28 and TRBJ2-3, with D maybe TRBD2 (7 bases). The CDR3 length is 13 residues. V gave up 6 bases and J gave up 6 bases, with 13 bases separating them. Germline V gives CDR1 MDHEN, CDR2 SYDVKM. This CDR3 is CASSLAGADTQYF. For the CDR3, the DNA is TGTGCCAGCAGCCTCGCGGGGGCGGATACGCAGTATTTT. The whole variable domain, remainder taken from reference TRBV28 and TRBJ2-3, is DVKVTQSSRYLVKRTGEKVFLECVQDMDHENMFWYRQDPGLGLRLIYFSYDVKMKEKGDIPEGYSVSREKKERFSLILESASTNQTSMYLCASSLAGADTQYFGPGTRLTVL.

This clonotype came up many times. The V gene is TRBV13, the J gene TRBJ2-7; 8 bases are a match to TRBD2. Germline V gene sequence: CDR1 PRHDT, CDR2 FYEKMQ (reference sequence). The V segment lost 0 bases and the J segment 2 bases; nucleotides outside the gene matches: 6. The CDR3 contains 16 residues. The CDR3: CASSLGPGGTPYEQYF. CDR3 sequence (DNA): TGTGCCAGCAGCTTAGGCCCGGGAGGGACTCCCTACGAGCAGTACTTC.

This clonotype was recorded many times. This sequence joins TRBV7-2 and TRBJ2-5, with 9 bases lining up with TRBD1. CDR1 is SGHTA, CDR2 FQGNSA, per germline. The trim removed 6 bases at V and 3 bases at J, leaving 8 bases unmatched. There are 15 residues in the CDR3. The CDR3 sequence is CASRPGQGKEETQYF. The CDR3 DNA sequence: TGTGCCAGCAGACCTGGACAGGGGAAAGAAGAGACCCAGTACTTC.

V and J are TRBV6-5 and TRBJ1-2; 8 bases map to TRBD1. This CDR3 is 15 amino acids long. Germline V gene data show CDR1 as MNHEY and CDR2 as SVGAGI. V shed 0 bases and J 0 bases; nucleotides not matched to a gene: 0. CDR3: CASSYSQGANYGYTF. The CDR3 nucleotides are TGTGCCAGCAGTTACTCACAGGGGGCTAACTATGGCTACACCTTC.

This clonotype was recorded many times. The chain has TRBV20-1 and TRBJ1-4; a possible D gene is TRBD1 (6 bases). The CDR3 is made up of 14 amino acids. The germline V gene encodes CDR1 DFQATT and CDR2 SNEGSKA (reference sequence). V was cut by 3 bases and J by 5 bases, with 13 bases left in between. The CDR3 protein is CSASGGQSNEKLFF. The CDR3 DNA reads TGCAGTGCTAGTGGAGGACAGTCGAATGAAAAACTGTTTTTT.

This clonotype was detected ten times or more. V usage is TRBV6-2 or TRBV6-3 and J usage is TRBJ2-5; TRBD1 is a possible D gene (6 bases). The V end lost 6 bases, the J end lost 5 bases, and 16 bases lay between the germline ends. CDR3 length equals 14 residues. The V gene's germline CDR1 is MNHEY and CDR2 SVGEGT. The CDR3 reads CASRSDRWIETQYF. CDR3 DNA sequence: TGTGCCAGCAGATCGGACAGATGGATTGAGACCCAGTACTTC.

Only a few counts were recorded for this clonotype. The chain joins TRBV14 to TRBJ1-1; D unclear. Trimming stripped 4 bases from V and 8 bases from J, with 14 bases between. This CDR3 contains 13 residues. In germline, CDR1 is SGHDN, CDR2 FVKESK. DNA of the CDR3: TGTGCCAGCAGCCGCCTAGGGCGGCCGGAAGCTTTCTTT. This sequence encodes CASSRLGRPEAFF.

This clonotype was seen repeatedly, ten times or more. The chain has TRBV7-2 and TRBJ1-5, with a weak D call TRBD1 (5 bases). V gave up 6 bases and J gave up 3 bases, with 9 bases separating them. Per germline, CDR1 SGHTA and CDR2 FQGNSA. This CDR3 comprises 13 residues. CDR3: CASSLDINQPQHF. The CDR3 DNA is TGTGCCAGCAGTTTGGACATCAATCAGCCCCAGCATTTT.